These 28 T cell receptor beta chains share one sample of origin, sequenced in a study of T cell changes during pregnancy in multiple sclerosis (dated by TCRdb to between 2019 and 2020). The library was obtained by the immunoSEQ multiplex PCR assay. Sourced from immuneACCESS, this table was stored by TCRdb with only in-frame sequences that have V and J called. A share of the clones is absent; for the studies checked, an unresolved V gene accounts for under half, and the remainder has no known explanation. The sample table lists 30,000 to 40,000 clones, roughly 90% of them with a count of one. 3% to 4% of the sample is held by the ten biggest clonotypes. Sequencing was performed on CD8+ T cells from peripheral blood mononuclear cells, taken in the third trimester of pregnancy. The receptor set was obtained from a female donor with multiple sclerosis, enrolled in a pregnancy study.

The chain has TRBV4-3 and TRBJ2-7, with TRBD1 matching 9 bases. After removal of 3 bases from V and 3 bases from J, the junction contained 3 bases not matched to a gene. The CDR3 loop spans 14 amino acids. In germline, CDR1 is LGHNA, CDR2 YSLEER. CDR3 bases: TGCGCCAGCAGCCAGGGGACAGGGTACTACGAGCAGTACTTC. The encoded protein is CASSQGTGYYEQYF.

The rearrangement links TRBV12-5 to TRBJ2-5; D gene unclear. Trimming cost V 6 bases and J 4 bases, with 6 bases left between them. Germline V gene data show CDR1 as LGHNT and CDR2 as FRNRAP. The CDR3 extends over 11 amino acids. DNA for the CDR3: TGTGCTAGTGGGGAGAGAGAGACCCAGTACTTC. Amino acids: CASGERETQYF.

This clone was observed once. This chain uses TRBV18 with TRBJ1-5; 9 bases fit TRBD1. The length of the CDR3 is 14 residues. The J segment lost 4 bases and the V segment lost 2 bases, leaving 0 bases of the junction unmatched. Per germline, CDR1 KGHSH and CDR2 LQKENI. CDR3 bases: TGTGCCAGCTCACCAGGGACAGGGAATCAGCCCCAGCATTTT. Its protein is CASSPGTGNQPQHF.

The J gene is TRBJ2-1, the V gene TRBV7-6; D gene uncertain. Germline assignment: CDR1 SGHVS and CDR2 FNYEAQ. The CDR3 has 16 residues. V was clipped by 0 bases and J by 2 bases, with 11 bases between them. The CDR3 sequence is CASSLARPATYNEQFF. The CDR3, as DNA: TGTGCCAGCAGCTTAGCGCGTCCTGCCACCTACAATGAGCAGTTCTTC.

The chain couples TRBV4-3 to TRBJ2-7; weak D call: TRBD1 (7 bases). Trimming removed 4 bases at V and 0 bases at J, with 13 bases between. This CDR3 spans 15 amino acids. Germline V gene lookup returns CDR1 LGHNA and CDR2 YSLEER. CDR3: CASSPRGAGSYEQYF. The CDR3 bases are TGCGCCAGCAGCCCCAGGGGGGCCGGCTCCTACGAGCAGTACTTC.

This chain links TRBV7-9 with TRBJ2-7; 9 bases align to TRBD1. CDR3 size: 14 residues. The germline CDR1 and CDR2 sequences are SEHNR and FQNEAQ (reference sequence). Trimming removed 4 bases from V and 5 bases from J; junction bases left unmatched: 6. The CDR3 region is CASSSYGTGNEQYF. The CDR3 DNA reads as TGTGCCAGCAGCTCCTACGGGACAGGGAACGAGCAGTACTTC.

CDR3 sequence reads: CASSLMARKYEQFF. CDR3 bases: TGTGCCAGCAGCTTGATGGCTAGAAAGTATGAGCAGTTCTTC. The chain links TRBV5-6 to TRBJ2-1, with D hard to call. Germline CDR1 and CDR2: SGHDT and YYEEEE. The germline V and J ends were trimmed by 1 base and 8 bases, with 13 bases remaining between them. The CDR3 runs to 14 residues.

The chain combines TRBV19 with TRBJ2-2; weak D call: TRBD2 (5 bases). Trimming stripped 5 bases from V and 9 bases from J, with 10 bases between. Germline lookup yields CDR1 LNHDA and CDR2 SQIVND (reference sequence). The CDR3 consists of 12 residues. CDR3 residues: CASSSAGRELFF. The CDR3 nucleotides are TGTGCCAGTAGTTCCGCGGGTAGGGAGCTGTTTTTT.

This clone was counted a few times. V is TRBV7-2 and J is TRBJ1-2; 8 nucleotides agree with TRBD1. Germline V lookup: CDR1 SGHTA, CDR2 FQGNSA. This CDR3 has 14 residues. V lost 11 bases to trimming and J lost 3 bases; unmatched junction nucleotides: 11. Written as DNA, the CDR3 is TGTGCCGGAGAACAGGGGGGTCTTGACTATGGCTACACCTTC. Its protein product is CAGEQGGLDYGYTF.

The CDR3 coding sequence is TGTGCCAGCAGCCAAACCGGGACAGGGATCTATGGCTACACCTTC. Encoded protein: CASSQTGTGIYGYTF. The rearrangement uses TRBV9 and TRBJ1-2, with TRBD1 matching 9 bases. After removal of 4 bases from V and 4 bases from J, the junction contained 8 bases not matched to a gene. This CDR3 contains 15 residues. Germline CDR1 reads SGDLS; CDR2 reads YYNGEE. Full variable domain (remainder filled in from reference TRBV9 and TRBJ1-2): DSGVTQTPKHLITATGQRVTLRCSPRSGDLSVYWYQQSLDQGLQFLIQYYNGEERAKGNILERFSAQQFPDLHSELNLSSLELGDSALYFCASSQTGTGIYGYTFGSGTRLTVV.

This clone occurred once. The CDR3: CASSLEPLTGVNTEAFF. CDR3 bases: TGCGCCAGCAGCCTAGAGCCTTTGACAGGGGTTAACACTGAAGCTTTCTTT. This sequence joins TRBV4-1 and TRBJ1-1; 8 bases map to TRBD1. CDR3 size: 17 residues. Germline CDR1 is MGHRA and CDR2 is YSYEKL. The V segment lost 4 bases and the J segment 2 bases; nucleotides outside the gene matches: 12.

This clone has just one count. The V and J genes are TRBV19 and TRBJ2-2, with D unclear. Germline V lookup: CDR1 LNHDA, CDR2 SQIVND (reference sequence). Between the trimmed V and J ends, which lost 6 bases and 5 bases, there was a span of 4 bases. The CDR3 covers 11 residues. In nucleotides, the CDR3 is TGTGCCAGTAGCTTAACCGGGGAGCTGTTTTTT. It codes for CASSLTGELFF. Filled out from reference TRBV19 and TRBJ2-2, the complete variable domain reads DGGITQSPKYLFRKEGQNVTLSCEQNLNHDAMYWYRQDPGQGLRLIYYSQIVNDFQKGDIAEGYSVSREKKESFPLTVTSAQKNPTAFYLCASSLTGELFFGEGSRLTVL.

V and J are TRBV7-3 and TRBJ2-1; 11 bases map to TRBD2. Germline lookup yields CDR1 SGHTA and CDR2 FQGTGA. The CDR3 has 15 amino acids. The J segment lost 7 bases and the V segment lost 4 bases, leaving 6 bases of the junction unmatched. CDR3 sequence: CASSYSGGARNEQFF. Written as DNA, the CDR3 is TGTGCCAGCAGCTATAGCGGGGGGGCTCGGAATGAGCAGTTCTTC.

This rearrangement joins TRBV7-9 to TRBJ1-2; D gene uncertain. Germline values: CDR1 SEHNR, CDR2 FQNEAQ (reference sequence). The CDR3 has 15 residues. Deletions cut 2 bases from V and 6 bases from J, with 16 bases between. The CDR3, as DNA: TGTGCCAGCAGCTTATCGATAGCTTCTTTACATGGCTACACCTTC. This sequence encodes CASSLSIASLHGYTF.

The CDR3: CASAGTPTYEQYF. The CDR3 DNA reads TGTGCCAGCGCCGGGACTCCGACCTACGAGCAGTACTTC. The rearrangement uses TRBV25-1 and TRBJ2-7, with a possible D match to TRBD2 (6 bases). Between the trimmed V and J ends, which lost 8 bases and 2 bases, there was a span of 13 bases. Germline CDR1 reads MGHDK; CDR2 reads SYGVNS. The CDR3 spans 13 residues.

The V gene is TRBV19, the J gene TRBJ1-6; D gene uncertain. Germline assignment: CDR1 LNHDA and CDR2 SQIVND (reference sequence). The CDR3 covers 14 residues. The V end was cut by 9 bases, the J end by 7 bases, with 16 bases between. The CDR3 protein is CARPNLGRNSPLHF. CDR3 in DNA: TGTGCCAGACCCAATTTGGGGAGAAATTCACCCCTCCACTTT.

The gene calls are TRBV19 and TRBJ2-1, with D maybe TRBD1 (5 bases). There are 15 residues in the CDR3. Germline CDR1 is LNHDA and CDR2 is SQIVND (reference sequence). Trimming removed 3 bases from V and 7 bases from J, with 16 bases in between. CDR3: CASSISQGWLNEQFF. Here the CDR3 DNA reads TGTGCCAGTAGTATTTCTCAGGGCTGGCTAAATGAGCAGTTCTTC.

Many counts were recorded for this clone. The J gene is TRBJ2-7, the V gene TRBV6-6; TRBD1 is a possible D gene (5 bases). This CDR3 comprises 16 residues. Trimming left V 3 bases short and J 1 base short, with 16 bases between. CDR1 and CDR2 from the germline V gene are MNHNY and SVGAGI (reference sequence). In nucleotides, the CDR3 is TGTGCCAGCAGTTATAAACACGCGGACACTTCCTACGAGCAGTACTTC. Its translation is CASSYKHADTSYEQYF.

The CDR3 coding sequence is TGTGCCAGCAGCTTGGAAGGGGTTGGCACTAATGAAAAACTGTTTTTT. It codes for CASSLEGVGTNEKLFF. This chain links TRBV5-5 with TRBJ1-4, with TRBD1 as a possible D gene (5 bases). With 0 bases removed from V and 2 bases from J, the gap between germline ends came to 11 bases. The CDR3 contains 16 residues. CDR1 and CDR2 from the germline V gene are SGHKS and YYEKEE (reference sequence).

J is TRBJ1-2 and V is TRBV4-3; 9 nucleotides match TRBD1. J lost 0 bases, V lost 1 base, and 0 bases had no gene match. The CDR3 runs to 15 residues. The germline V gene encodes CDR1 LGHNA and CDR2 YSLEER. The CDR3 spells CASSQGTGANYGYTF. The CDR3 DNA reads TGCGCCAGCAGCCAAGGGACAGGGGCTAACTATGGCTACACCTTC.

This chain uses TRBV27 with TRBJ2-1; TRBD2 aligns across 9 bases. The CDR3 consists of 15 residues. CDR1 and CDR2 (germline): MNHEY, SMNVEV (reference sequence). V was pared by 3 bases and J by 9 bases, with 9 bases of the junction left unmatched. Here the CDR3 DNA reads TGTGCCAGCAGTTTTTTTGGCGGGGGGGCGGGTGAGCAGTTCTTC. Translating gives CASSFFGGGAGEQFF.

V is TRBV7-2 and J is TRBJ2-3, with 7 positions matching TRBD1. This CDR3 has 15 residues. Germline CDR1 is SGHTA and CDR2 is FQGNSA. After removal of 7 bases from V and 2 bases from J, the junction contained 9 bases not matched to a gene. CDR3 sequence (DNA): TGTGCCAGCAACTCCAGGGGGAGCTCCACAGATACGCAGTATTTT. The encoded protein is CASNSRGSSTDTQYF.

DNA of the CDR3: TGTGCCAGCAGCTTATACGGGAAGAACACCGGGGAGCTGTTTTTT. This encodes CASSLYGKNTGELFF. The chain combines TRBV7-8 with TRBJ2-2; perhaps TRBD2 as D (5 bases). Germline V gives CDR1 SGHVS, CDR2 FQNEAQ. This CDR3 contains 15 residues. V was pared by 2 bases and J by 1 base, with 8 bases between.

This sequence joins TRBV5-6 and TRBJ1-1; D not resolved. The CDR3 totals 12 residues. V was shortened by 5 bases and J by 5 bases, with 10 bases between the two germline ends. Germline-derived CDR1 and CDR2 are SGHDT and YYEEEE. The CDR3 region is CASRGSWTEAFF. DNA for the CDR3: TGTGCCAGCAGGGGCTCATGGACTGAAGCTTTCTTT.

The chain couples TRBV6-5 to TRBJ1-6; the D is unclear. The CDR3 consists of 14 residues. Germline assignment: CDR1 MNHEY and CDR2 SVGAGI. The V gene lost 5 bases and the J gene lost 1 base, with 6 bases spanning the gap. The CDR3, as DNA: TGTGCCAGCAGTGTTATGTCCTATAATTCACCCCTCCACTTT. It translates to CASSVMSYNSPLHF.

V gene TRBV2 combines with J gene TRBJ1-1; no definite D call. Trimming removed 10 bases from V and 7 bases from J, with 13 bases in between. This CDR3 contains 11 residues. CDR1 and CDR2 from the germline V gene are SNHLY and FYNNEI. The CDR3 spells CANDNLIEAFF. The DNA of the CDR3 is TGTGCCAACGACAACCTCATTGAAGCTTTCTTT.

The chain links TRBV30 to TRBJ2-1; TRBD1 matches at 9 bases. V shed 3 bases and J 9 bases; nucleotides not matched to a gene: 3. The CDR3 contains 12 residues. Germline CDR1 is GTSNPN and CDR2 is SVGIG (reference sequence). CDR3 protein: CAWRQGATEQFF. CDR3 sequence (DNA): TGTGCCTGGAGACAGGGGGCCACTGAGCAGTTCTTC.

The chain joins TRBV29-1 to TRBJ2-2; D uncertain. Germline assignment: CDR1 SQVTM and CDR2 ANQGSEA. The CDR3 contains 12 residues. V was clipped by 4 bases and J by 3 bases, with 6 bases between them. CDR3 in amino acids: CSVVSDTGELFF. The CDR3 bases are TGCAGCGTTGTATCCGACACCGGGGAGCTGTTTTTT.